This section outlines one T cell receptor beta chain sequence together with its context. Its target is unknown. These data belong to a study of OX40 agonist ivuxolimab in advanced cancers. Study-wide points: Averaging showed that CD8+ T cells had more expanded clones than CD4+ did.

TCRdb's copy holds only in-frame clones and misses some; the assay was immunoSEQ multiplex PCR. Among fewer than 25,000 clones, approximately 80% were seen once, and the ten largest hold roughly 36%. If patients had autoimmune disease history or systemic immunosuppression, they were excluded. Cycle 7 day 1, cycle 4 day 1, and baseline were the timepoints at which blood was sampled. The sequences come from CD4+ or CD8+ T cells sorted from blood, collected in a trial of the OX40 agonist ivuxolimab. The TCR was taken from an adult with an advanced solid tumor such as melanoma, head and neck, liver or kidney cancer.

The DNA of the CDR3 is TGTGCCAGCAGCTTGAATGGACAGGGAGTTGCAACTAATGAAAAACTGTTTTTT. Protein sequence: CASSLNGQGVATNEKLFF. The chain joins TRBV11-3 to TRBJ1-4, with TRBD1 matching 8 bases. After removal of 3 bases from V and 0 bases from J, the junction contained 9 bases not matched to a gene. CDR3 length equals 18 residues. Germline loops: CDR1 SGHNT, CDR2 YENEEA.